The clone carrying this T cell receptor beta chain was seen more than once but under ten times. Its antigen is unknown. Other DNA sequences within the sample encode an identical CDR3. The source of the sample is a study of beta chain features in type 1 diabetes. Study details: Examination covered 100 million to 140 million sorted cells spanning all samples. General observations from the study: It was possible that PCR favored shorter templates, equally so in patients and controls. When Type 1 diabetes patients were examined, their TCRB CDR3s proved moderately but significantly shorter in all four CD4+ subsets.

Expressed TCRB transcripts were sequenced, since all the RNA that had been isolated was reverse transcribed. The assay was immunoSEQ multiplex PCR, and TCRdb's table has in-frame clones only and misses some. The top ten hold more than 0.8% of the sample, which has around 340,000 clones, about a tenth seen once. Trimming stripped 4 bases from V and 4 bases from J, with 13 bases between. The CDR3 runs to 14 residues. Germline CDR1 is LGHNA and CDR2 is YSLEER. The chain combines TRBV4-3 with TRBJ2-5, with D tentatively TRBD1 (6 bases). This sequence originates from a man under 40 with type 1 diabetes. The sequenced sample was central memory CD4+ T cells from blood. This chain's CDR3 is CASSREQGRETQYF. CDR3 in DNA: TGCGCCAGCAGCCGAGAACAGGGTAGAGAGACCCAGTACTTC.